Listed here are 10 T cell receptor beta chains from one sample, sequenced in a study of T-cell reconstitution after alpha-beta-depleted transplantation in children. Unique molecular identifiers tagged the TCRbeta library. MiXCR, run by TCRdb on the PCR reads, gives a single entry per CDR3 protein. The table includes roughly 48,000 distinct CDR3 sequences, 5.5% to 7.5% detected once. The sample was PBMCs, mostly from graft donor cells, taken 60 days after TCRalphabeta/CD19-depleted stem cell transplant. Receptors were obtained from a female patient younger than 10 who had a stem cell transplant for aplastic anemia, so the T cells may come from the graft donor.

There are many counts of this clonotype. This rearrangement joins TRBV20-1 to TRBJ2-5, with D unclear. Germline values: CDR1 DFQATT, CDR2 SNEGSKA (reference sequence). Trimming pared 3 bases from V and 2 bases from J, leaving 13 bases between. This CDR3 has 14 residues. CDR3 sequence (DNA): TGCAGTGCTAGCCCAACACACGGACAAGAGACCCAGTACTTC. This encodes CSASPTHGQETQYF.

In its sample, this clonotype was seen a few times. J is TRBJ2-3 and V is TRBV3-1; 8 bases are shared with TRBD2. Trimming cost V 4 bases and J 2 bases; bases outside gene matches: 11. CDR3 length: 17 residues. CDR1 LGHDT and CDR2 YNNKEL come from the germline V gene (reference sequence). CDR3: CASSLRTSPYPTDTQYF. The CDR3 nucleotides read TGTGCCAGCAGCCTACGGACTAGCCCCTATCCCACAGATACGCAGTATTTT.

Many counts were recorded for this clonotype. This chain uses TRBV7-8 with TRBJ2-3; TRBD2 is a possible D gene (7 bases). The germline V gene has CDR1 SGHVS and CDR2 FQNEAQ. The CDR3 is 16 residues long. V was trimmed by 6 bases and J by 0 bases, leaving 16 bases between them. CDR3 sequence reads: CASSSWGGASTDTQYF. In DNA, the CDR3 is TGTGCCAGCAGTTCTTGGGGGGGGGCTAGCACAGATACGCAGTATTTT.

This clonotype was detected ten times or more. V is TRBV18 and J is TRBJ2-5; D is uncertain. Germline V gene sequence: CDR1 KGHSH, CDR2 LQKENI. The CDR3 loop spans 13 amino acids. With 3 bases removed from V and 1 base from J, the gap between germline ends came to 6 bases. The CDR3 here is CASSPGFQETQYF. CDR3 nucleotides: TGTGCCAGCTCACCCGGGTTCCAAGAGACCCAGTACTTC. Using reference TRBV18 and TRBJ2-5 for the parts outside the CDR3, the full variable domain is NAGVMQNPRHLVRRRGQEARLRCSPMKGHSHVYWYRQLPEEGLKFMVYLQKENIIDESGMPKERFSAEFPKEGPSILRIQQVVRGDSAAYFCASSPGFQETQYFGPGTRLLVL.

This chain uses TRBV11-3 with TRBJ1-5; D remains unclear. V lost 4 bases and J lost 5, with 12 bases in between. Germline V lookup: CDR1 SGHNT, CDR2 YENEEA. The CDR3 consists of 14 residues. This CDR3 is CASSSHRRDQPQHF. In DNA form, the CDR3 reads TGTGCCAGCAGCTCCCATCGGAGGGATCAGCCCCAGCATTTT.

This clonotype was counted ten times or more. V is TRBV7-8 and J is TRBJ1-6, with 9 positions matching TRBD1. The CDR3 extends over 15 amino acids. With V trimmed by 3 bases and J by 7 bases, 4 bases remained unmatched. In germline, CDR1 is SGHVS, CDR2 FQNEAQ. The CDR3 spells CASSFHGQGNSPLHF. The CDR3 nucleotides are TGTGCCAGCAGCTTTCACGGACAGGGGAATTCACCCCTCCACTTT.

This clonotype was recorded at least ten times. The chain links TRBV20-1 to TRBJ1-2; 8 bases map to TRBD1. The CDR3 length is 11 residues. The germline gives CDR1 DFQATT, CDR2 SNEGSKA (reference sequence). J gave up 8 bases and V 5 bases, and 4 bases lay outside the gene matches. CDR3 DNA sequence: TGCAGTGCTTTTCCAGGGGGCGGCTACACCTTC. Protein sequence: CSAFPGGGYTF.

This chain connects TRBV6-5 to TRBJ1-1; D possibly corresponds to TRBD1 (5 bases). Germline assignment: CDR1 MNHEY and CDR2 SVGAGI. V lost 3 bases and J 5 bases, leaving 19 bases between the germline ends. CDR3 length: 16 amino acids. The CDR3 reads CASSYRSTGERTEAFF. The DNA for the CDR3 is TGTGCCAGCAGTTATAGGTCGACGGGGGAGAGGACTGAAGCTTTCTTT.

This clonotype was seen ten or more times. The chain employs TRBV5-1 and TRBJ2-2; 14 nucleotides agree with TRBD2. With V trimmed by 4 bases and J by 4 bases, 0 bases remained unmatched. Per germline, CDR1 SGHRS and CDR2 YFSETQ. The CDR3 loop spans 15 amino acids. The CDR3 DNA reads TGCGCCAGCAGCGGGACTAGCGGGGGCACCGGGGAGCTGTTTTTT. Amino acids: CASSGTSGGTGELFF.

There are a few counts of this clonotype. V is TRBV23-1 and J is TRBJ1-4; TRBD1 matches at 7 bases. TRBV23-1 is flagged as an ORF with uncertain function. V was pared by 0 bases and J by 8 bases, with 6 bases of the junction left unmatched. CDR3 length: 15 residues. Here the CDR3 DNA reads TGCGCCAGCAGTCAATCGGACAGGCCCTGCGAAAAACTGTTTTTT. The encoded protein is CASSQSDRPCEKLFF.